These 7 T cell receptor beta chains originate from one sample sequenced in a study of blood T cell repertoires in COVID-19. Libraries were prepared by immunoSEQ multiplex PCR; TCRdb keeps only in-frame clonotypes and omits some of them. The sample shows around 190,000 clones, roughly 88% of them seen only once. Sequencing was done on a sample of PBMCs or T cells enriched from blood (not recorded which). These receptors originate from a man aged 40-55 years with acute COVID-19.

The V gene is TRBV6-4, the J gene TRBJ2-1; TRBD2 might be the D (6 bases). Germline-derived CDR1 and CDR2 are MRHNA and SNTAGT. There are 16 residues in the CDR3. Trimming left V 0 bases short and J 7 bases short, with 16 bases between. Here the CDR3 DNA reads TGTGCCAGCAGTGACTCGCCCTTGGGAGGAGTAAATGAGCAGTTCTTC. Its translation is CASSDSPLGGVNEQFF.

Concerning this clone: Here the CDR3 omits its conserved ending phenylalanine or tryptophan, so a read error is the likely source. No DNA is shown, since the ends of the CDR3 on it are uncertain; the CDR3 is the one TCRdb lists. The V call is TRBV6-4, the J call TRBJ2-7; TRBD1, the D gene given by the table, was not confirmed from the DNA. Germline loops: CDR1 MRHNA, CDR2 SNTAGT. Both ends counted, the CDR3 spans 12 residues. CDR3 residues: CASSDLTGTGDT.

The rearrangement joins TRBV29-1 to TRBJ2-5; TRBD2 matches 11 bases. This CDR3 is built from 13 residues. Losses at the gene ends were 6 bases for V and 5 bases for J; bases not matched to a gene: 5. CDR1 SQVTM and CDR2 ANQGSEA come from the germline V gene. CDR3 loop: CSVLIAGGETQYF. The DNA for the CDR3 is TGCAGCGTCCTTATAGCGGGAGGGGAGACCCAGTACTTC.

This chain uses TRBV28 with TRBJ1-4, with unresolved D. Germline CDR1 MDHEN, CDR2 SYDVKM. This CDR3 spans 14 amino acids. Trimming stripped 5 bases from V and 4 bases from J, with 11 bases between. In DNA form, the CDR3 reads TGTGCCAGCAGTCTGGGAGGGATTAATGAAAAACTGTTTTTT. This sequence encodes CASSLGGINEKLFF.

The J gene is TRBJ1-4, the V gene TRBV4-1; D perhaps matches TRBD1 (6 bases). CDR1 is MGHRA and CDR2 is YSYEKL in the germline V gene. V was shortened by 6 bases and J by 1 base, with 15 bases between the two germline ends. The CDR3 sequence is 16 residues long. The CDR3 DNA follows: TGCGCCAGCAGGCCCCGGATAGGGGGAACTAATGAAAAACTGTTTTTT. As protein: CASRPRIGGTNEKLFF.

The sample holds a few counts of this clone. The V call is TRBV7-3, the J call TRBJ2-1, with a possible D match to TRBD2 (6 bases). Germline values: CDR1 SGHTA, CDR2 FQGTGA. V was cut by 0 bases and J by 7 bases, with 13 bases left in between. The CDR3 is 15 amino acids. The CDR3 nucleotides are TGTGCCAGCAGCTTAACAAGTTCGGCGGGGAATGAGCAGTTCTTC. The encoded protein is CASSLTSSAGNEQFF. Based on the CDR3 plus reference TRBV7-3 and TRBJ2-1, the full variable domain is GAGVSQTPSNKVTEKGKYVELRCDPISGHTALYWYRQSLGQGPEFLIYFQGTGAADDSGLPNDRFFAVRPEGSVSTLKIQRTERGDSAVYLCASSLTSSAGNEQFFGPGTRLTVL.

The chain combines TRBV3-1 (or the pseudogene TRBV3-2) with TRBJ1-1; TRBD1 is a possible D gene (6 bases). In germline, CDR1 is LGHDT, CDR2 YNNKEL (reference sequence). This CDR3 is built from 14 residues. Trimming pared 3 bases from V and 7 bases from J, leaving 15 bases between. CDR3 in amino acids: CASSHGGAVGEAFF. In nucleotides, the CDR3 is TGTGCCAGCAGCCATGGGGGCGCCGTCGGTGAAGCTTTCTTT.